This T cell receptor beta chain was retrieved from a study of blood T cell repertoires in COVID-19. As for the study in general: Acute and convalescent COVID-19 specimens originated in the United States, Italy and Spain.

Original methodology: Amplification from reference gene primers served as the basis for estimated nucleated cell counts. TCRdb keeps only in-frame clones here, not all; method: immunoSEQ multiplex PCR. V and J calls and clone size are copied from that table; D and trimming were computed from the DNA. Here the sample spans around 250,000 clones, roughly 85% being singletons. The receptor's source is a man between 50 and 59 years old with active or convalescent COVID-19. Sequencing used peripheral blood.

The CDR3 is CASSTTASNQPQHF. The CDR3 region has the DNA TGTGCCAGCAGTACGACAGCTAGCAATCAGCCCCAGCATTTT. The genes are TRBV28 and TRBJ1-5; maybe TRBD1 (5 bases). CDR3 size: 14 residues. V lost 5 bases, J lost 0 bases, and 8 bases lay in between. CDR1 and CDR2 (germline): MDHEN, SYDVKM.